The rows below give T cell receptor beta chains drawn from one sample of a study of T cell responses to AZD1222 COVID-19 vaccine. TCRdb keeps only in-frame clones here, not all; method: immunoSEQ multiplex PCR. The sample shows 90,000 to 150,000 clones, just over 90% of them seen only once. The material was peripheral blood, obtained on day 0 of AZD1222 vaccination. These receptors all stem from an adult in good health. Both conserved end residues are part of each CDR3. Size values are once, few and many counts, or a class for expanded clones, and some rows have none.

clone size,V gene,J gene,CDR3 protein
-,TRBV20-1,TRBJ2-2,CSASGLVGGELFF
-,TRBV5-4,TRBJ1-5,CASSLPVQPQHF
-,TRBV19,TRBJ1-1,CASSLPLRGRGDTEAFF
-,TRBV12-3/TRBV12-4,TRBJ2-7,CASSLGHYYEQYF
few,TRBV6-1,TRBJ1-1,CASSEPNLNTEAFF
-,TRBV27,TRBJ1-1,CASSFRGVNAEAFF
-,TRBV11-2,TRBJ2-7,CASSRGTGLRYEQYF
-,TRBV5-6,TRBJ2-1,CASRPFGGNEQFF
-,TRBV7-2,TRBJ1-1,CASGTNRGQYTEAFF
-,TRBV9,TRBJ2-1,CASSVEGRGNNEQFF
-,TRBV4-2,TRBJ1-1,CASSQDLTGMNTEAFF
-,TRBV7-2,TRBJ2-5,CASSGHGWQETQYF
-,TRBV9,TRBJ1-3,CASRNPVSGNTIYF
-,TRBV4-1,TRBJ1-4,CASSREGAGNEKLFF
few,TRBV5-1,TRBJ2-7,CASRIDLARGEQYF
-,TRBV27,TRBJ2-1,CASSRLLAAGNDNEQFF
-,TRBV12-3/TRBV12-4,TRBJ2-7,CASSSSGDEQYF
-,TRBV27,TRBJ2-2,CASSFRSSSGELFF
once,TRBV6-5,TRBJ1-1,CASSSGTGGDTEAFF
-,TRBV5-1,TRBJ2-7,CASSPQTGFSYEQYF
-,TRBV25-1,TRBJ1-4,CASGVQGKLFF
-,TRBV7-6,TRBJ1-3,CASSLAGGSGNTIYF
-,TRBV9,TRBJ2-5,CASSVAGRGETQYF
-,TRBV19,TRBJ2-2,CASSLRQNTGELFF
-,TRBV6-5,TRBJ2-7,CASSYVGGKTYEQYF
-,TRBV19,TRBJ1-5,CASNRGVVNQPQHF
-,TRBV5-4,TRBJ1-6,CASSGRQAVDSPLHF
-,TRBV28,TRBJ1-1,CASTETGRNTEAFF
once,TRBV7-3,TRBJ2-7,CASSLTTSHEQYF
-,TRBV6-4,TRBJ2-2,CASSDGGQGDTGELFF
-,TRBV7-2,TRBJ1-1,CASSLGWAGGTEAFF
-,TRBV27,TRBJ2-3,CASSAPTGGVTQYF
-,TRBV11-2,TRBJ1-1,CASSPRTGSWSRDTEAFF
-,TRBV11-2,TRBJ1-2,CASSLDIGGANYGYTF
-,TRBV5-8,TRBJ2-6,CASSLEGAGANVLTF
-,TRBV18,TRBJ2-7,CASSVGQGYEQYF
-,TRBV7-2,TRBJ1-2,CASSLWTVDYGYTF
-,TRBV3-1/TRBV3-2,TRBJ2-5,CASSQDPRPPPQSLVETQYF
-,TRBV29-1,TRBJ1-1,CSVVGDVTEAFF
few,TRBV6-5,TRBJ1-1,CASSYDPPGRRTEAFF
-,TRBV6-6,TRBJ2-3,CASSYSAAGGTDTQYF
once,TRBV6-5,TRBJ1-5,CASSSSGAQHF
-,TRBV21-1,TRBJ2-5,CASISGGAQYF
-,TRBV2,TRBJ2-3,CASSVAGGITDTQYF
-,TRBV9,TRBJ2-7,CASSVASGGRFYEQYF
-,TRBV4-3,TRBJ1-1,CASSQGGRMNTEAFF
-,TRBV5-8,TRBJ1-5,CASRGSSNQPQHF
-,TRBV5-1,TRBJ1-1,CASSLDVQGLNTEAFF
-,TRBV2,TRBJ2-5,CASRRVGAGLRETQYF
-,TRBV6-5,TRBJ1-1,CASSWRAEAFF
once,TRBV7-2,TRBJ1-1,CASNTRGRAEAFF